This T cell receptor beta chain is from a study of OX40 agonist ivuxolimab in advanced cancers. Study-level findings and limits: By week 6 at 0.1 to 3.0 mg/kg, blood CD4+ and CD8+ T cells had expanded clonally.

Sequenced by immunoSEQ multiplex PCR; TCRdb stores in-frame clones only, minus some. The sample includes roughly 80,000 clones, about nine tenths of them seen just once. The CDR3 extends over 13 amino acids. The germline CDR1 and CDR2 sequences are SNHLY and FYNNEI. The ends were cut back, 3 bases at V and 5 bases at J, with 8 bases in the middle. As regards this clone: Its antigen is currently unknown.

This sequence joins TRBV2 and TRBJ1-5; no firm D call. Source: CD4+ or CD8+ T cells sorted from blood, taken in a trial of the OX40 agonist ivuxolimab. The clonotype comes from an adult with an advanced solid tumor such as melanoma, head and neck, liver or kidney cancer. In DNA form, the CDR3 reads TGTGCCAGCAGTGAGAAGAGGGATCAGCCCCAGCATTTT. It translates to CASSEKRDQPQHF.